These 30 T cell receptor beta chains came from one sample sequenced in a study of CD8 T cells in ankylosing spondylitis. MiXCR, applied by TCRdb to the 5' RACE reads, yields one record per CDR3 protein. The sample lists 36,000 or so distinct CDR3 sequences; roughly 12% were seen once. The sequenced sample was synovial fluid, either unsorted or a sorted T cell fraction (not recorded which). The receptors were gathered from a male donor with ankylosing spondylitis.

This clonotype has at least ten counts. The V gene is TRBV20-1, the J gene TRBJ2-7; no firm D call. V shed 3 bases and J shed 0 bases, with 15 bases lying between them. The germline gives CDR1 DFQATT, CDR2 SNEGSKA (reference sequence). This CDR3 has 15 residues. The CDR3: CSASPDLASSYEQYF. The CDR3 region has the DNA TGCAGTGCTAGCCCCGACCTCGCGAGCTCCTACGAGCAGTACTTC.

The rearrangement links TRBV20-1 to TRBJ2-1; 9 bases align to TRBD2. Germline V gene data show CDR1 as DFQATT and CDR2 as SNEGSKA (reference sequence). The CDR3 length is 19 residues. J gave up 8 bases and V 7 bases, and 27 bases lay outside the gene matches. Written as DNA, the CDR3 is TGCAGTGGCAAGGCTACGGGCCCTTGGGGGAGCGGGAGGATGGATGAGCAGTTCTTC. Protein: CSGKATGPWGSGRMDEQFF.

This clonotype has a handful of counts. This sequence joins TRBV28 and TRBJ2-1; TRBD2 agrees at 8 bases. After removal of 4 bases from V and 8 bases from J, the junction contained 16 bases not matched to a gene. The CDR3 contains 17 residues. Germline V gives CDR1 MDHEN, CDR2 SYDVKM. The CDR3 DNA is TGTGCCAGCAGTTCCCCCTGGACTAGCAGAGGGACCGATGAGCAGTTCTTC. Translating gives CASSSPWTSRGTDEQFF.

This clonotype was seen only a few times. DNA for the CDR3: TGTGCCAGCAGTTTAGAGGTCGAGACTCCACTCACAGATACGCAGTATTTT. Translated, it gives CASSLEVETPLTDTQYF. The chain joins TRBV12-3 or TRBV12-4 to TRBJ2-3; D ambiguous. Trimming stripped 1 base from V and 2 bases from J, with 16 bases between. The CDR3 loop spans 17 amino acids.

This clonotype is labeled as medium-sized (0.01 to 0.1%). The chain links TRBV12-3 or TRBV12-4 to TRBJ1-2; no reliable D call. Between the trimmed V and J ends, which lost 6 bases and 5 bases, there was a span of 16 bases. This CDR3 is built from 14 residues. The CDR3 nucleotides read TGTGCCAGCAGCGACTCTTTGATGGCTTATGGCTACACCTTC. As protein: CASSDSLMAYGYTF.

This rearrangement joins TRBV27 to TRBJ2-3; tentatively, D is TRBD1 or TRBD2 (5 bases each). This CDR3 is built from 16 residues. The germline V gene encodes CDR1 MNHEY and CDR2 SMNVEV (reference sequence). Trimming left V 5 bases short and J 4 bases short, with 19 bases between. Here the CDR3 reads CASSPGRALISDTQYF. Here the CDR3 DNA reads TGTGCCAGCAGTCCGGGACGCGCACTAATCTCAGATACGCAGTATTTT.

The gene calls are TRBV7-8 and TRBJ1-2; TRBD1 agrees at 8 bases. The CDR3 totals 18 residues. After removal of 5 bases from V and 2 bases from J, the junction contained 16 bases not matched to a gene. CDR1 and CDR2 (germline): SGHVS, FQNEAQ. CDR3 bases: TGTGCCAGCAGCCCAACCCAGGGCTTGACAGGGGAGAACTATGGCTACACCTTC. Protein sequence: CASSPTQGLTGENYGYTF.

The sample holds many counts of this clonotype. This chain uses TRBV25-1 with TRBJ1-1, with TRBD1 as a possible D gene (6 bases). Germline values: CDR1 MGHDK, CDR2 SYGVNS. This CDR3 has 13 residues. V was cut by 6 bases and J by 6 bases, with 14 bases left in between. The DNA for the CDR3 is TGTGCCAGCAGGAACCAGAGGGGGGCTGAAGCTTTCTTT. It is translated as CASRNQRGAEAFF.

This clonotype was counted many times. V usage is TRBV7-9 and J usage is TRBJ2-4; 12 bases align to TRBD2. Germline lookup yields CDR1 SEHNR and CDR2 FQNEAQ (reference sequence). The CDR3 runs to 15 residues. With V trimmed by 6 bases and J by 9 bases, 9 bases remained unmatched. CDR3 region: CASSPTSGGDSIQYF. CDR3 sequence (DNA): TGTGCCAGCAGTCCGACTAGCGGGGGTGATTCCATTCAGTACTTC.

This clonotype was seen more than once but under ten times. This chain links TRBV25-1 with TRBJ1-2; 8 bases agree with TRBD1. The germline CDR1 and CDR2 sequences are MGHDK and SYGVNS. V gave up 4 bases and J gave up 4 bases; unmatched junction bases: 2. The CDR3 contains 13 residues. The CDR3 coding sequence is TGTGCCAGCAGTGGGGGACAGGTCTATGGCTACACCTTC. Its protein is CASSGGQVYGYTF.

This clonotype was seen ten or more times. The chain recombines TRBV27 with TRBJ2-7; no clear D gene. This CDR3 is built from 12 residues. With 6 bases removed from V and 1 base from J, the gap between germline ends came to 7 bases. Germline V gives CDR1 MNHEY, CDR2 SMNVEV (reference sequence). This CDR3 is CASRHGSYEQYF. Here the CDR3 DNA reads TGTGCCAGCAGGCACGGATCCTACGAGCAGTACTTC.

This clonotype appeared a few times. This likely comes from a read error, as the CDR3 has no conserved phenylalanine or tryptophan at its end. Because the CDR3's place on the DNA is in doubt, the DNA is left out and the CDR3 is given as listed by TCRdb. V usage is TRBV5-1 and J usage is TRBJ2-2; TRBD2 was called by the table and not checked on the DNA. Germline CDR1 SGHRS, CDR2 YFSETQ. The CDR3 is 10 amino acids long, termini counted. The CDR3 sequence is CASRDRDGLA.

This clonotype has a count of ten or more. The V call is TRBV12-3 or TRBV12-4, the J call TRBJ1-1, with a possible D match to TRBD1 (6 bases). CDR3 length: 14 residues. Trimming left V 2 bases short and J 1 base short, with 8 bases between. CDR3 amino acids: CASSLYRANTEAFF. DNA for the CDR3: TGTGCCAGCAGTTTATACAGGGCGAACACTGAAGCTTTCTTT.

This clonotype was seen a handful of times. The chain has TRBV12-3 or TRBV12-4 and TRBJ2-2, with D unresolved. This CDR3 region has 16 residues. The V gene lost 5 bases and the J gene lost 9 bases, with 22 bases spanning the gap. CDR3 in DNA: TGTGCCAGCAGTGATGACACGAGCCTAGTAGGTTGGGAGCTGTTTTTT. This translates into CASSDDTSLVGWELFF.

This clonotype was found a few times. V and J are TRBV6-5 and TRBJ2-1; D is ambiguous. Germline V gives CDR1 MNHEY, CDR2 SVGAGI. Trimming shortened V by 3 bases and J by 5 bases, and 8 bases separated the two germline ends. The CDR3 sequence is 13 residues long. The CDR3 spells CASSYWADNEQFF. The CDR3 nucleotides are TGTGCCAGCAGTTATTGGGCAGACAATGAGCAGTTCTTC.

This clonotype was found a few times. The chain couples TRBV3-1 to TRBJ2-2; no clear D gene. The CDR3 length is 17 residues. The germline gives CDR1 LGHDT, CDR2 YNNKEL (reference sequence). Trimming shortened V by 4 bases and J by 7 bases, and 22 bases separated the two germline ends. The CDR3 loop reads CASSPILKLMGIGELFF. The CDR3 coding sequence is TGTGCCAGCAGCCCGATCTTGAAACTCATGGGCATCGGGGAGCTGTTTTTT.

The sample holds a few counts of this clonotype. V and J are TRBV6-1 and TRBJ1-1; D is ambiguous. The germline gives CDR1 MNHNS, CDR2 SASEGT. V was shortened by 6 bases and J by 4 bases, with 12 bases between the two germline ends. The CDR3 totals 13 residues. This CDR3 reads CASRDKQVTEAFF. DNA for the CDR3: TGTGCCAGCAGAGATAAGCAGGTCACTGAAGCTTTCTTT.

This clonotype was counted between two and nine times. This chain uses TRBV25-1 with TRBJ2-2, with D hard to call. This CDR3 region has 16 residues. Trimming removed 0 bases from V and 4 bases from J, with 12 bases in between. The germline V gene encodes CDR1 MGHDK and CDR2 SYGVNS. The CDR3: CASSEYNFRFTGELFF. The CDR3, as DNA: TGTGCCAGCAGTGAATATAATTTCAGGTTCACCGGGGAGCTGTTTTTT.

Only a few counts were recorded for this clonotype. The chain uses TRBV28 and TRBJ2-7; 7 bases line up with TRBD1. This CDR3 has 15 residues. Losses at the gene ends were 1 base for V and 3 bases for J; bases not matched to a gene: 6. The V gene's germline CDR1 is MDHEN and CDR2 SYDVKM. The CDR3: CASSLFRTGVYEQYF. The DNA for the CDR3 is TGTGCCAGCAGTTTATTCCGGACAGGAGTCTACGAGCAGTACTTC.

This clonotype was detected many times. The rearrangement links TRBV6-2 or TRBV6-3 to TRBJ2-2; a weak D match, TRBD1 (5 bases). Trimming removed 2 bases from V and 5 bases from J, with 15 bases in between. The CDR3 runs 16 residues. CDR1 is MNHEY, CDR2 SVGEGT, per germline. The CDR3 reads CASSYEAQGPTGELFF. CDR3 bases: TGTGCCAGCAGTTACGAAGCGCAGGGCCCGACCGGGGAGCTGTTTTTT.

The rearrangement joins TRBV9 to TRBJ1-1; 8 bases align to TRBD1. The CDR3 length is 14 residues. The trim removed 4 bases at V and 1 base at J, leaving 3 bases unmatched. Per the germline V gene, CDR1 is SGDLS and CDR2 is YYNGEE. The CDR3 sequence: CASSIGTGNTEAFF. In DNA, the CDR3 is TGTGCCAGCAGCATTGGGACAGGGAACACTGAAGCTTTCTTT.

V gene TRBV4-3 combines with J gene TRBJ2-5; no reliable D call. Trimming left V 0 bases short and J 9 bases short, with 17 bases between. This CDR3 region has 15 residues. The germline gives CDR1 LGHNA, CDR2 YSLEER. The CDR3 sequence is CASSQDDTPYWAQYF. The CDR3 DNA follows: TGCGCCAGCAGCCAAGATGATACCCCCTACTGGGCCCAGTACTTC.

The chain is built from TRBV6-2 or TRBV6-3 and TRBJ2-6; D may correspond to TRBD1 or TRBD2 (5 bases each). The V and J ends lost 4 bases and 0 bases respectively, with 7 bases between them. The CDR3 consists of 15 residues. The germline CDR1 and CDR2 sequences are MNHEY and SVGEGT. This chain's CDR3 is CASSWDLSGANVLTF. The CDR3 DNA is TGTGCCAGCAGTTGGGACCTCTCTGGGGCCAACGTCCTGACTTTC.

In this sample, this clonotype turned up many times. The chain links TRBV5-6 to TRBJ1-2; D is uncertain. This CDR3 region has 14 residues. Germline V gene lookup returns CDR1 SGHDT and CDR2 YYEEEE. Trimming removed 1 base from V and 8 bases from J, with 15 bases in between. The CDR3 DNA reads TGTGCCAGCAGCTTGTGGCCGGCCGCGAGAGGCTACACCTTC. The encoded protein is CASSLWPAARGYTF.

Only a few counts were recorded for this clonotype. The chain recombines TRBV29-1 with TRBJ2-7, with D possibly being TRBD2 (5 bases). This CDR3 region has 14 residues. Trimming took off 1 base at V and 5 bases at J, with 15 bases between the two ends. The germline CDR1 and CDR2 sequences are SQVTM and ANQGSEA. CDR3: CSVEGIMPSNEQYF. In DNA form, the CDR3 reads TGCAGCGTTGAAGGAATAATGCCTAGCAACGAGCAGTACTTC.

This clonotype was seen ten or more times. J is TRBJ1-6 and V is TRBV6-1; D unclear. The CDR3 covers 14 residues. V lost 9 bases and J 2 bases, leaving 11 bases between the germline ends. Germline V gene lookup returns CDR1 MNHNS and CDR2 SASEGT. The CDR3 region has the DNA TGTGCCAGTAGGAGGCAGACCTATAATTCACCCCTCCACTTT. Its translation: CASRRQTYNSPLHF.

This clonotype was observed many times. This chain joins TRBV27 and TRBJ1-5; no firm D call. The CDR3 length is 13 residues. The V gene's germline CDR1 is MNHEY and CDR2 SMNVEV (reference sequence). The V and J ends lost 5 bases and 4 bases respectively, with 9 bases between them. The CDR3 reads CASSPWNNQPQHF. For the CDR3, the DNA is TGTGCCAGCAGTCCCTGGAATAATCAGCCCCAGCATTTT.

This sequence joins TRBV30 and TRBJ2-7; D perhaps matches TRBD2 (6 bases). Germline V gene lookup returns CDR1 GTSNPN and CDR2 SVGIG (reference sequence). V lost 2 bases, J lost 2 bases, and 16 bases lay in between. The CDR3 has 15 residues. CDR3 coding DNA: TGTGCCTGGAGTCCACGGAGGGAGGACCCCTACGAGCAGTACTTC. This gives the protein CAWSPRREDPYEQYF. The whole variable domain, filled in from reference TRBV30 and TRBJ2-7, reads SQTIHQWPATLVQPVGSPLSLECTVEGTSNPNLYWYRQAAGRGLQLLFYSVGIGQISSEVPQNLSASRPQDRQFILSSKKLLLSDSGFYLCAWSPRREDPYEQYFGPGTRLTVT.

The genes are TRBV10-3 and TRBJ2-1, with 7 positions matching TRBD1. CDR1 ENHRY and CDR2 SYGVKD come from the germline V gene. The CDR3 sequence is 14 residues long. J was trimmed by 9 bases and V by 6 bases; bases with no gene match: 11. The CDR3, as DNA: TGTGCCATCAGAAGGACAGGAGAACGAACTGAGCAGTTCTTC. Translating gives CAIRRTGERTEQFF.

This clonotype has at least ten counts. This chain connects TRBV24-1 to TRBJ2-5; possible D gene TRBD1, 5 bases. Germline CDR1 is KGHDR and CDR2 is SFDVKD. V dropped 4 bases and J dropped 1 base, with 9 bases sitting between them. The CDR3 is 14 amino acids. The CDR3, as DNA: TGTGCCACCAGTGAGGCAACAGGCCAAGAGACCCAGTACTTC. Translating it yields CATSEATGQETQYF.